The T cell receptor beta chain under discussion was sequenced for a study of identical twins. Findings and caveats of the study: Carriage of fewer insertions was seen in abundant cord blood beta clonotypes, whereas memory repertoires showed none. Invariant MAIT and iNKT cells are populations that could partly confound zero-insertion analyses.

A single record per CDR3 protein comes from TCRdb applying MiXCR to the 5' RACE reads. The sample contains around 650,000 distinct CDR3 sequences, just over 7% of which appear only once. This clonotype was observed at least ten times. Antigen: not known. V was clipped by 6 bases and J by 0 bases; unmatched bases: 8. The CDR3 contains 16 residues. Germline V gives CDR1 SEHNR, CDR2 FQNEAQ (reference sequence). The same sample was also studied in work on yellow fever vaccine responses in identical twins.

Sequenced: PBMCs. The chain uses TRBV7-9 and TRBJ1-3; 7 nucleotides agree with TRBD1. The clonotype originates from a woman aged 18-29 years in good health. The CDR3 DNA follows: TGTGCCAGCAGAAGGGACAGTTATTACTCTGGAAACACCATATATTTT. Translation gives CASRRDSYYSGNTIYF.